These 11 T cell receptor beta chains were all obtained from the same sample, sequenced in a study of blood T cell repertoires in COVID-19. Sequenced by immunoSEQ multiplex PCR; TCRdb stores in-frame clones only, minus some. The table shows fewer than 400,000 clones, with roughly 88% occurring only once. The sequencing input was peripheral blood. Receptors originate from a woman aged 25-40 years with COVID-19, enrolled during active disease.

This clone has a handful of counts. The chain links TRBV3-1 (or the pseudogene TRBV3-2) to TRBJ1-5, with TRBD1 matching over 7 bases. Germline lookup yields CDR1 LGHDT and CDR2 YNNKEL (reference sequence). CDR3 length: 14 residues. The trim removed 4 bases at V and 4 bases at J, leaving 4 bases unmatched. The CDR3 region is CASSLTGVNQPQHF. CDR3 coding DNA: TGTGCCAGCAGCCTAACAGGGGTGAATCAGCCCCAGCATTTT.

The chain carries TRBV15 and TRBJ2-7; the match to TRBD2 covers 7 bases. CDR1 and CDR2 from the germline V gene are LNHNV and YYDKDF (reference sequence). Unmatched junction bases numbered 9, after V lost 4 bases and J lost 6 bases. There are 14 residues in the CDR3. The DNA for the CDR3 is TGTGCCACCAGCAAGAGCGGGAATTCCGCCGAGCAGTACTTC. As protein: CATSKSGNSAEQYF.

This clone was observed once. The chain carries TRBV7-8 and TRBJ1-4; a possible D gene is TRBD1 (6 bases). V lost 5 bases to trimming and J lost 7 bases, with 17 bases between them. There are 15 residues in the CDR3. CDR1 SGHVS and CDR2 FQNEAQ come from the germline V gene. CDR3 nucleotide sequence: TGTGCCAGCAGCCGAGACACAGGGTATGGTGAAAAACTGTTTTTT. Translating it yields CASSRDTGYGEKLFF.

CDR3 loop: CASSLSGKGSPLHF. Here the CDR3 DNA reads TGTGCCAGCAGCTTGTCAGGGAAGGGTTCACCCCTCCACTTT. V usage is TRBV5-8 and J usage is TRBJ1-6, with a possible D match to TRBD1 (5 bases). This CDR3 contains 14 residues. Germline V gene lookup returns CDR1 SGHTS and CDR2 YDEGEE. The germline V and J ends were trimmed by 1 base and 9 bases, with 11 bases remaining between them.

This chain connects TRBV5-1 to TRBJ2-5; TRBD2 aligns across 9 bases. Germline V CDR1 and CDR2: SGHRS, YFSETQ. V shed 0 bases and J 1 base; nucleotides not matched to a gene: 4. CDR3 length: 16 amino acids. CDR3 DNA: TGCGCCAGCAGCTTGGGTCCTAGCGGGACCCAAGAGACCCAGTACTTC. Translating it yields CASSLGPSGTQETQYF.

About this clone: A read error is possible here, since a much larger clone lies one base away. The genes are TRBV7-2 and TRBJ2-7; 10 nucleotides align to TRBD2. Germline lookup yields CDR1 SGHTA and CDR2 FQGNSA. Trimming took 6 bases from V and 5 from J; bases not matched to a gene: 4. The CDR3 contains 13 residues. CDR3 nucleotides: TGTGCCAGCAGGAGCGGGAGGGTCCACGAGCAGTACTTC. The encoded protein is CASRSGRVHEQYF.

The chain has TRBV15 and TRBJ2-1; 8 positions match TRBD2. After removal of 8 bases from V and 8 bases from J, the junction contained 8 bases not matched to a gene. Germline values: CDR1 LNHNV, CDR2 YYDKDF (reference sequence). CDR3 length equals 13 residues. CDR3 sequence reads: CATSSLAGYEQFF. The CDR3 DNA sequence: TGTGCCACCTCCAGTCTAGCGGGTTATGAGCAGTTCTTC.

A single count supports this clone. The V gene is TRBV25-1, the J gene TRBJ1-5, with D possibly being TRBD1 (5 bases). V lost 3 bases and J 3 bases, leaving 12 bases between the germline ends. The V gene's germline CDR1 is MGHDK and CDR2 SYGVNS. The CDR3 totals 15 residues. As DNA, the CDR3 is TGTGCCAGCAGTGATGGGGGGAATATCAATCAGCCCCAGCATTTT. As protein: CASSDGGNINQPQHF.

With regard to this clone: Other DNA sequences of this sample code for an identical CDR3. The chain carries TRBV5-4 and TRBJ2-6; no reliable D call. The CDR3 runs to 15 residues. V was trimmed by 0 bases and J by 1 base, leaving 5 bases between them. Germline CDR1 is SGHNT and CDR2 is YYREEE (reference sequence). In DNA, the CDR3 is TGTGCCAGCAGCTTGGGCGTTTCTGGGGCCAACGTCCTGACTTTC. Protein sequence: CASSLGVSGANVLTF.

The sample holds one count of this clone. The chain links TRBV30 to TRBJ1-1; D possibly corresponds to TRBD1 (5 bases). This CDR3 comprises 14 residues. Looked up from germline, CDR1 is GTSNPN and CDR2 is SVGIG (reference sequence). Trimming stripped 4 bases from V and 5 bases from J, with 17 bases between. The CDR3 DNA reads as TGTGCCTGGAACGCCGGATTGACAGCTACTGAAGCTTTCTTT. Its protein product is CAWNAGLTATEAFF.

The chain combines TRBV5-6 with TRBJ1-5; TRBD1 aligns across 9 bases. CDR1 and CDR2 from the germline V gene are SGHDT and YYEEEE. Losses at the gene ends were 2 bases for V and 6 bases for J; bases not matched to a gene: 6. There are 15 residues in the CDR3. CDR3 protein: CASSFGTGQIQPQHF. The CDR3 region has the DNA TGTGCCAGCAGCTTTGGGACAGGGCAAATTCAGCCCCAGCATTTT.